This T cell receptor (beta chain) is drawn from a study of identical twins. Losses at the gene ends were 5 bases for V and 15 bases for J; bases not matched to a gene: 16. This CDR3 contains 13 residues. CDR1 is GTSNPN, CDR2 SVGIG, per germline (reference sequence). One entry per CDR3 protein, called by TCRdb with MiXCR from the 5' RACE reads. The table records 400,000 or so distinct CDR3 sequences, about 10% of them present only once. The sequenced material came from naive T cells sorted from blood. The origin of this receptor is a woman in her forties or fifties in good health. The gene calls are TRBV30 and TRBJ2-1; the match to TRBD2 covers 7 bases. CDR3 sequence: CAWGPSAGLSRFF. The DNA of the CDR3 is TGTGCCTGGGGACCTTCAGCGGGACTATCGAGGTTCTTC.